This T cell receptor (beta chain) was sequenced for a study of shared clonotypes between healthy human individuals. Using immunoSEQ multiplex PCR, the repertoire was profiled, and TCRdb retains in-frame clones only, with some absent. The repertoire holds roughly 86,000 clones, with 60% to 70% as singletons. V lost 5 bases and J 0 bases, leaving 11 bases between the germline ends. From germline, CDR1 is SEHNR and CDR2 FQNEAQ (reference sequence). This CDR3 comprises 15 residues. V is TRBV7-9 and J is TRBJ2-1; no clear D. Material for sequencing was memory CD8+ T cells sorted from blood. Subset specified: CD45RO+ cells pooled with CCR7-negative TemRA cells. This TCR came from a man in his thirties or forties in good health. This CDR3 is CASSPSASSYNEQFF. For the CDR3, the DNA is TGTGCCAGCAGCCCGTCGGCTAGCTCCTACAATGAGCAGTTCTTC.